Here is one T cell receptor (beta chain) with its context. It has no known antigen specificity. The record has no base qualities; no much larger clone is one base away. This sample was included in a study of blood T cell repertoires in COVID-19 (TCRdb year 2020). Regarding the study in general: Samples from collaborators originated in the United States, Italy and Spain and spanned both the acute and convalescent phases of COVID-19. The prospective study material was composed of cDNA or gDNA derived from T cells, B-cell-depleted T cells, or PBMCs. HLA class I and class II types, where available, came from metadata supplied by the sample provider rather than from assay-based typing. The sample metadata nearly always contained a de-identified subject ID, COVID-19 status, age in years and sex. Samples were obtained from the ongoing ImmuneRACE study (first 160 participants) and from 1,254 subjects provided by 6 global collaborators. Deeply sampled blood TCRbeta repertoires from subjects exposed to, actively infected with, or recovered from COVID-19 were included in the dataset. A freely available public database, intended as a resource for researchers studying the immune response to SARS-CoV-2, is where the repertoires were released. Summary of the overall study and its limitations: Clinical and demographic metadata were provided uncurated, with the amount varying by source and participant.

Each collaborating institution followed its own protocols to collect whole blood in K2EDTA tubes. For TCRbeta analysis, collaborator samples were shipped as frozen whole blood, as isolated PBMCs, or as DNA extracted from either sample type. Its CDR3 holds 19 amino acids, cysteine through phenylalanine. Solely the CDR3 DNA is kept, with 57 bases framed from the first base. TCRbeta CDR3 regions were amplified from genomic DNA by means of the immunoSEQ Assay, a bias-controlled multiplex PCR. As for how the authors treated the data: The number of nucleated cells in each sample was estimated from the amplification of reference gene primers within the assay. Sequence reads were collapsed and filtered to measure the absolute abundance of every unique TCRbeta CDR3 rearrangement. Productive Simpson clonality was computed per sample as the square root of Simpson's diversity index over productive rearrangements. The table was pulled from immuneACCESS by TCRdb, which kept in-frame rearrangements only. Such tables lose some clones; where checked, under half of the loss comes from unresolved V genes, and the rest has no known cause. For V, J and clone size, that table is used; D and trimming come from the DNA. The sample data list some 180,000 clones, and over 70% of these were observed just once. The ten largest account for about 6.3% of the sample.

The TCR was taken from a man aged 55 to 70 with acute or convalescent COVID-19. The chain couples TRBV21-1 to TRBJ2-4; the D call of TRBD2 is as the table states it, not checked on the DNA. TRBV21-1 is given as a pseudogene. The specimen was peripheral blood. The DNA sequence reads TGTGCCAGCAGCACCTCTGGGGGGAAGGGGTGGTTAGCCAAAAACATTCAGTACTTC. Translated, it gives CASSTSGGKGWLAKNIQYF.